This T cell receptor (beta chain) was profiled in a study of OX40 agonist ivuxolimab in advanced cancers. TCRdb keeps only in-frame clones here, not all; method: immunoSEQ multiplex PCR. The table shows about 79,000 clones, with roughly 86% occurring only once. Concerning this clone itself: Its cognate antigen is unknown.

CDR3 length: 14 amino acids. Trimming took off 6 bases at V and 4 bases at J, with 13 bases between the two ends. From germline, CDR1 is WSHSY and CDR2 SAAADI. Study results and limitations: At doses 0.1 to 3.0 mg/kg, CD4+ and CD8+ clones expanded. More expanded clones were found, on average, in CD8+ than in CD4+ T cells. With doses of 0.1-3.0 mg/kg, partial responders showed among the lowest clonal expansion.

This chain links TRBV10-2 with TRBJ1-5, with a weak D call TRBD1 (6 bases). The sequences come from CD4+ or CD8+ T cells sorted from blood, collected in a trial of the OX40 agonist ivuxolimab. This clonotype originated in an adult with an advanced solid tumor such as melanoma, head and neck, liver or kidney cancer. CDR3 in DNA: TGCGCCAGCAGAGAACAGGGAGGGAATCAGCCCCAGCATTTT. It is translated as CASREQGGNQPQHF.